The rows below give T cell receptor beta chains drawn from one sample of a study of cytomegalovirus exposure and HLA in healthy donors. Method: immunoSEQ multiplex PCR; TCRdb's copy keeps in-frame clones and lacks some. The sample includes approximately 220,000 clones, about 74% of them seen just once. Sequenced: PBMCs. These receptors originate from a woman between 25 and 40 years old in good health and CMV-seronegative. The CDR3 runs from the conserved cysteine through the conserved F or W. A D gene is named only where the DNA matches it firmly. Expanded clones are given a class, and other clones once, few, many or no size at all.

TRBD2	TRBV7-6	NA	TRBJ2-1	TGTGCCAGCAGCCTAGGACTAGCGGGGGGGCCCTACAATGAGCAGTTCTTC	CASSLGLAGGPYNEQFF
NA	TRBV10-3	once	TRBJ1-2	TGTGCCACCGTTGGGGGGAACTATGGCTACACCTTC	CATVGGNYGYTF
NA	TRBV7-6	NA	TRBJ1-6	TGTGCCAGCAGCCCGTACGCGAATTCACCCCTCCACTTT	CASSPYANSPLHF
NA	TRBV27	NA	TRBJ2-1	TGTGCCAGCAATCCTCTCGGGGTCCCTCGGGGTGAGCAGTTCTTC	CASNPLGVPRGEQFF
TRBD1	TRBV7-8	NA	TRBJ2-1	TGTGCCAGCAGCTCCACAGGGGGCGAGCAGTTCTTC	CASSSTGGEQFF
NA	TRBV2	NA	TRBJ2-1	TGTGCCAGCAGTGAAGGAGGGGGACCGAACAATGAGCAGTTCTTC	CASSEGGGPNNEQFF
NA	TRBV27	NA	TRBJ2-7	TGTGCCAGCAGTTCGCCCTCCACAGGGAGCCACGAGCAGTACTTC	CASSSPSTGSHEQYF
TRBD1	TRBV7-9	NA	TRBJ2-7	TGTGCCAGCAGCTTGGGTTGGGGACAGGGAACCTACGAGCAGTACTTC	CASSLGWGQGTYEQYF
NA	TRBV4-1	NA	TRBJ2-7	TGCGCCAGCAGCCAAGGTCAGACCTACGAGCAGTACTTC	CASSQGQTYEQYF
TRBD2	TRBV27	NA	TRBJ2-5	TGTGCCAGCAGTCTAAGCGGGGCAGAGACCCAGTACTTC	CASSLSGAETQYF
TRBD2	TRBV9	NA	TRBJ2-5	TGTGCCAGCAGCGTAGGGGGGGGAAAAGAGACCCAGTACTTC	CASSVGGGKETQYF